The present T cell receptor (beta chain) was sequenced within a study of blood T cells in healthy people across ages. Germline CDR1 KGHDR, CDR2 SFDVKD. With V trimmed by 1 base and J by 2 bases, 15 bases remained unmatched. This CDR3 is 20 amino acids long. It was with a sample-barcoded 5' primer and a J-beta primer mix that a second PCR of roughly 7 to 12 cycles was run. TCRdb itself ran the 5' RACE reads through MiXCR, one entry per CDR3 protein. The table has nearly 800,000 distinct CDR3 sequences, roughly three fifths seen once. Sequencing used blood. This rearrangement joins TRBV24-1 to TRBJ2-1; TRBD1 aligns across 8 bases. This TCR came from a man in his forties in good health. CDR3 sequence: CATSDFGDSGQAHTYNEQFF. The CDR3 nucleotides read TGTGCCACCAGTGATTTCGGGGACTCGGGACAGGCTCACACCTACAATGAGCAGTTCTTC.